This TCR beta chain was observed in a study of response to subunit inactivated influenza vaccine. Whole-study results and caveats: Authors suggested seasonal influenza vaccinations each recruit few new T cells.

V dropped 4 bases and J dropped 0; count of bases not matched to a gene: 9. Looked up from germline, CDR1 is SNHLY and CDR2 is FYNNEI. The length of the CDR3 is 17 residues. TCRdb processed the RT-PCR reads anew with MiXCR; each CDR3 protein has one entry. This table has about 240,000 distinct CDR3 sequences, 9% to 15% appearing once. With regard to this clonotype: Its antigen is unknown.

The chain joins TRBV2 to TRBJ2-1, with 7 positions matching TRBD1. This clonotype was obtained from a man aged 50-59 years who received an inactivated influenza vaccine. The sample in question was non-naive T cells sorted from PBMCs, obtained 14 to 15 days before vaccination. CDR3 in DNA: TGTGCCAGCAGTGCGGGACCGGGACAGCTCTCCTACAATGAGCAGTTCTTC. This translates into CASSAGPGQLSYNEQFF. The variable domain in full, with the rest retrieved from reference TRBV2 and TRBJ2-1, is EPEVTQTPSHQVTQMGQEVILRCVPISNHLYFYWYRQILGQKVEFLVSFYNNEISEKSEIFDDQFSVERPDGSNFTLKIRSTKLEDSAMYFCASSAGPGQLSYNEQFFGPGTRLTVL.